The 28 T cell receptor beta chains listed next were all sequenced from one sample in a study of cytomegalovirus exposure and HLA in healthy donors. 60 Vbeta and 13 Jbeta primers were used in PCR. The table came from immunoSEQ multiplex PCR; TCRdb's copy has only in-frame clones and leaves some out. The repertoire consists of about 130,000 clones, with 70% to 85% occurring once and the leading ten covering 4% to 5%. The sample comprised PBMCs. These receptors were collected from a male donor in good health and CMV-seropositive.

This clone was counted once. The gene calls are TRBV11-3 and TRBJ2-2, with 7 bases that match TRBD1. The CDR3 covers 15 residues. The V gene's germline CDR1 is SGHNT and CDR2 YENEEA. Trimming cost V 5 bases and J 0 bases; bases outside gene matches: 3. In DNA form, the CDR3 reads TGTGCCAGCAGCCCGGGACAGACGAACACCGGGGAGCTGTTTTTT. Translation: CASSPGQTNTGELFF. The full variable domain, its missing parts supplied by reference TRBV11-3 and TRBJ2-2, is EAGVVQSPRYKIIEKKQPVAFWCNPISGHNTLYWYLQNLGQGPELLIRYENEEAVDDSQLPKDRFSAERLKGVDSTLKIQPAELGDSAVYLCASSPGQTNTGELFFGEGSRLTVL.

This clone has a single count. V usage is TRBV6-5 and J usage is TRBJ1-5; 7 nucleotides align to TRBD1. The trim removed 6 bases at V and 5 bases at J, leaving 7 bases unmatched. The CDR3 runs 14 residues. The germline CDR1 and CDR2 sequences are MNHEY and SVGAGI. CDR3 nucleotides: TGTGCCAGCAGCGCGGACAGGAACGATCAGCCCCAGCATTTT. Translating it yields CASSADRNDQPQHF.

The chain is built from TRBV9 and TRBJ2-2; possibly TRBD1 for D (6 bases). Germline V gives CDR1 SGDLS, CDR2 YYNGEE. The CDR3 runs to 15 residues. V dropped 2 bases and J dropped 5 bases, with 13 bases sitting between them. CDR3 protein: CASSVDSPSTGELFF. The CDR3 bases are TGTGCCAGCAGCGTGGACAGCCCGAGTACCGGGGAGCTGTTTTTT.

The genes are TRBV9 and TRBJ1-2; D is unclear. V lost 4 bases, J lost 14 bases, and 9 bases lay in between. The CDR3 sequence is 9 residues long. Germline-derived CDR1 and CDR2 are SGDLS and YYNGEE. The CDR3 loop is CASSPRETF. The CDR3 DNA follows: TGTGCCAGCAGCCCCCGAGAAACCTTC.

The chain uses TRBV28 and TRBJ2-7; 10 bases are shared with TRBD2. The V gene's germline CDR1 is MDHEN and CDR2 SYDVKM. V trimming: 7 bases; J trimming: 0 bases; junction bases outside the gene matches: 15. The CDR3 has 18 residues. CDR3 coding DNA: TGTGCCAGCACCATAGACGCGGCTAGCGGGAGTCACTCCTACGAGCAGTACTTC. Its translation is CASTIDAASGSHSYEQYF.

The CDR3 DNA reads as TGTGCCAGCAGCTTAGGTCACAGGGTAATGTATGAGACCCAGTACTTC. Translation: CASSLGHRVMYETQYF. V gene TRBV13 combines with J gene TRBJ2-5; D is perhaps TRBD1 (6 bases). The CDR3 sequence is 16 residues long. Germline V gene sequence: CDR1 PRHDT, CDR2 FYEKMQ (reference sequence). V was cut by 0 bases and J by 5 bases, with 16 bases left in between.

The rearrangement joins TRBV28 to TRBJ2-1; TRBD1 matches 7 bases. The germline gives CDR1 MDHEN, CDR2 SYDVKM. This CDR3 is built from 16 residues. The trim removed 10 bases at V and 8 bases at J, leaving 20 bases unmatched. CDR3 DNA sequence: TGTGCCACGCACGGTATCCGGGACAGAGCCGACGATGAGCAGTTCTTC. Its translation is CATHGIRDRADDEQFF.

The chain employs TRBV5-6 and TRBJ1-5, with 7 bases matching TRBD1. Losses at the gene ends were 0 bases for V and 3 bases for J; bases not matched to a gene: 6. CDR3 length: 16 amino acids. Germline CDR1 is SGHDT and CDR2 is YYEEEE. The CDR3 nucleotides read TGTGCCAGCAGCTTGGACGGACAGGCTATCAATCAGCCCCAGCATTTT. Protein sequence: CASSLDGQAINQPQHF.

The V and J genes are TRBV28 and TRBJ1-5; possibly TRBD1 for D (6 bases). Germline CDR1 reads MDHEN; CDR2 reads SYDVKM. The CDR3 sequence is 16 residues long. The V end was cut by 1 base, the J end by 5 bases, with 15 bases between. For the CDR3, the DNA is TGTGCCAGCAGTTTATTGAGGGGGGGGTGGGATCAGCCCCAGCATTTT. Its translation: CASSLLRGGWDQPQHF.

The CDR3 spells CASSTTQGWETQYF. The CDR3, as DNA: TGTGCCAGTAGTACAACACAGGGGTGGGAGACCCAGTACTTC. The gene calls are TRBV19 and TRBJ2-5; 7 nucleotides match TRBD1. V was pared by 4 bases and J by 5 bases, with 7 bases of the junction left unmatched. The CDR3 totals 14 residues. Germline loops: CDR1 LNHDA, CDR2 SQIVND (reference sequence).

This clone was observed a few times. The genes are TRBV6-5 and TRBJ2-7; 8 positions match TRBD1. The germline CDR1 and CDR2 sequences are MNHEY and SVGAGI. V dropped 5 bases and J dropped 3; count of bases not matched to a gene: 6. This CDR3 has 14 amino acids. The CDR3 is CASSRTGKGYEQYF. CDR3 DNA sequence: TGTGCCAGCAGTAGGACAGGGAAGGGCTACGAGCAGTACTTC.

The genes are TRBV11-3 and TRBJ2-1, with 11 bases fitting TRBD1. CDR3 length: 16 amino acids. Per the germline V gene, CDR1 is SGHNT and CDR2 is YENEEA. Unmatched junction bases numbered 6, after V lost 1 base and J lost 7 bases. CDR3 amino acids: CASSLGVGQGANEQFF. DNA for the CDR3: TGTGCCAGCAGCTTAGGGGTCGGACAGGGGGCAAATGAGCAGTTCTTC.

This chain joins TRBV6-1 and TRBJ2-7, with 12 bases matching TRBD2. Germline loops: CDR1 MNHNS, CDR2 SASEGT. V was pared by 10 bases and J by 7 bases, with 11 bases of the junction left unmatched. The CDR3 has 14 amino acids. CDR3: CATLGLAGTEEQYF. As DNA, the CDR3 is TGTGCCACATTGGGACTAGCGGGCACGGAGGAGCAGTACTTC.

This clone was seen a handful of times. This chain links TRBV11-2 with TRBJ1-1; no clear D gene. V was shortened by 5 bases and J by 7 bases, with 14 bases between the two germline ends. The CDR3 consists of 13 residues. Germline CDR1 SGHAT, CDR2 FQNNGV. In DNA form, the CDR3 reads TGTGCCAGCAGCCCCCGCAGCGGGAGTGAAGCTTTCTTT. It codes for CASSPRSGSEAFF.

The rearrangement uses TRBV28 and TRBJ1-2; no firm D call. V lost 6 bases and J lost 7, with 12 bases in between. CDR1 and CDR2 from the germline V gene are MDHEN and SYDVKM. The length of the CDR3 is 12 residues. This CDR3 is CASSAAFGGYTF. The CDR3 nucleotides read TGTGCCAGCAGCGCGGCGTTCGGTGGCTACACCTTC.

The chain links TRBV6-5 to TRBJ1-2, with D maybe TRBD1 (5 bases). The CDR3 is 15 residues long. Trimming shortened V by 10 bases and J by 7 bases, and 25 bases separated the two germline ends. In germline, CDR1 is MNHEY, CDR2 SVGAGI. The CDR3 DNA reads as TGTGCCACCGCGCAGAGGGTCGGACCCGGGGGTGGCTACACCTTC. It specifies CATAQRVGPGGGYTF.

V gene TRBV7-8 combines with J gene TRBJ1-6; perhaps TRBD1 as D (6 bases). The V and J ends lost 1 base and 8 bases respectively, with 15 bases between them. This CDR3 spans 16 amino acids. Germline CDR1 SGHVS, CDR2 FQNEAQ. CDR3 amino acids: CASSLEGGGIDSPLHF. The CDR3 DNA follows: TGTGCCAGCAGCTTAGAAGGGGGGGGGATTGATTCACCCCTCCACTTT. The variable domain in full, with the rest retrieved from reference TRBV7-8 and TRBJ1-6, is GAGVSQSPRYKVAKRGQDVALRCDPISGHVSLFWYQQALGQGPEFLTYFQNEAQLDKSGLPSDRFFAERPEGSVSTLKIQRTQQEDSAVYLCASSLEGGGIDSPLHFGNGTRLTVT.

CDR3 nucleotide sequence: TGTGCCAGCAGCTTGATGCAGATATACGAGCAGTACTTC. Translated: CASSLMQIYEQYF. The chain links TRBV5-5 to TRBJ2-7; no reliable D call. The CDR3 contains 13 residues. Germline V gene data show CDR1 as SGHKS and CDR2 as YYEKEE (reference sequence). V lost 1 base and J 4 bases, leaving 9 bases between the germline ends.

The CDR3 region has the DNA TGTGCCAGCAGCCCGGGACTAGCGAAAATCAACAATGAGCAGTTCTTC. Protein product: CASSPGLAKINNEQFF. J is TRBJ2-1 and V is TRBV7-2; 10 bases agree with TRBD2. The CDR3 totals 16 residues. J gave up 5 bases and V 5 bases, and 9 bases lay outside the gene matches. Per germline, CDR1 SGHTA and CDR2 FQGNSA.

V usage is TRBV19 and J usage is TRBJ1-6; TRBD1 aligns across 7 bases. J was trimmed by 7 bases and V by 8 bases; bases with no gene match: 2. This CDR3 contains 12 residues. CDR1 and CDR2 from the germline V gene are LNHDA and SQIVND (reference sequence). The CDR3 bases are TGTGCCAGTGGGGACAGAAATTCACCCCTCCACTTT. Its protein product is CASGDRNSPLHF. Based on the CDR3 plus reference TRBV19 and TRBJ1-6, the full variable domain is DGGITQSPKYLFRKEGQNVTLSCEQNLNHDAMYWYRQDPGQGLRLIYYSQIVNDFQKGDIAEGYSVSREKKESFPLTVTSAQKNPTAFYLCASGDRNSPLHFGNGTRLTVT.

A few counts support this clone. This chain links TRBV5-4 with TRBJ2-1, with D perhaps TRBD2 (5 bases). This CDR3 contains 15 residues. Germline V lookup: CDR1 SGHNT, CDR2 YYREEE (reference sequence). The V end was cut by 2 bases, the J end by 5 bases, with 14 bases between. The CDR3 region has the DNA TGTGCCAGCAGCTTAGAGGGCCGTGGGGACAATGAGCAGTTCTTC. Translating gives CASSLEGRGDNEQFF.

This CDR3 reads CASSFMGGPSTDTQYF. The CDR3, as DNA: TGCGCCAGCAGCTTTATGGGCGGGCCGAGCACAGATACGCAGTATTTT. This chain joins TRBV5-1 and TRBJ2-3; D is possibly TRBD2 (5 bases). V was shortened by 2 bases and J by 0 bases, with 13 bases between the two germline ends. This CDR3 spans 16 amino acids. CDR1 and CDR2 from the germline V gene are SGHRS and YFSETQ.

The chain couples TRBV6-4 to TRBJ2-2; 12 positions match TRBD2. The germline V gene encodes CDR1 MRHNA and CDR2 SNTAGT. This CDR3 has 15 residues. The ends lost 9 bases at V and 7 bases at J; junction bases unmatched: 9. CDR3 sequence reads: CASPETSGSGGELFF. In nucleotides, the CDR3 is TGTGCCAGTCCTGAGACTAGCGGGAGCGGCGGGGAGCTGTTTTTT.

The chain links TRBV6-1 to TRBJ2-7; the match to TRBD2 covers 8 bases. The trim removed 5 bases at V and 0 bases at J, leaving 6 bases unmatched. The CDR3 is made up of 15 amino acids. Looked up from germline, CDR1 is MNHNS and CDR2 is SASEGT. Written as DNA, the CDR3 is TGTGCCAGCAGTAGTTTAGCGGGGCCCTCCTACGAGCAGTACTTC. Translation gives CASSSLAGPSYEQYF.

The genes are TRBV5-4 and TRBJ2-1; D call uncertain. The length of the CDR3 is 11 residues. V was clipped by 4 bases and J by 7 bases, with 6 bases between them. Germline CDR1 reads SGHNT; CDR2 reads YYREEE (reference sequence). In nucleotides, the CDR3 is TGTGCCAGCAGCGCGAGGAATGAGCAGTTCTTC. It encodes CASSARNEQFF.

In regard to this clone: It differs at one base from a far larger clone, so likely a read error. At the DNA level, this CDR3 is encoded by other sequences in the same sample as well. The chain combines TRBV5-1 with TRBJ1-6; TRBD1 is a possible D gene (5 bases). Between the trimmed V and J ends, which lost 4 bases and 6 bases, there was a span of 14 bases. Germline lookup yields CDR1 SGHRS and CDR2 YFSETQ. The CDR3 is 15 residues long. The CDR3 protein is CASSLSRDGNSPLHF. The CDR3 bases are TGCGCCAGCAGCCTAAGCAGGGATGGTAATTCACCCCTCCACTTT.

This rearrangement joins TRBV18 to TRBJ1-5, with 9 positions matching TRBD1. This CDR3 contains 14 residues. The ends lost 3 bases at V and 7 bases at J; junction bases unmatched: 4. Germline V gene sequence: CDR1 KGHSH, CDR2 LQKENI. The CDR3: CASSPGTGKQPQHF. In DNA form, the CDR3 reads TGTGCCAGCTCACCCGGGACAGGGAAACAGCCCCAGCATTTT. The whole variable domain, remainder taken from reference TRBV18 and TRBJ1-5, is NAGVMQNPRHLVRRRGQEARLRCSPMKGHSHVYWYRQLPEEGLKFMVYLQKENIIDESGMPKERFSAEFPKEGPSILRIQQVVRGDSAAYFCASSPGTGKQPQHFGDGTRLSIL.

V usage is TRBV6-5 and J usage is TRBJ2-5, with a possible D match to TRBD2 (6 bases). The ends were cut back, 2 bases at V and 4 bases at J, with 17 bases in the middle. Germline V gene lookup returns CDR1 MNHEY and CDR2 SVGAGI. The CDR3 totals 16 residues. The CDR3 bases are TGTGCCAGCAGTTACGCTATCCGGGGAGGAGTAGAGACCCAGTACTTC. Its protein product is CASSYAIRGGVETQYF.